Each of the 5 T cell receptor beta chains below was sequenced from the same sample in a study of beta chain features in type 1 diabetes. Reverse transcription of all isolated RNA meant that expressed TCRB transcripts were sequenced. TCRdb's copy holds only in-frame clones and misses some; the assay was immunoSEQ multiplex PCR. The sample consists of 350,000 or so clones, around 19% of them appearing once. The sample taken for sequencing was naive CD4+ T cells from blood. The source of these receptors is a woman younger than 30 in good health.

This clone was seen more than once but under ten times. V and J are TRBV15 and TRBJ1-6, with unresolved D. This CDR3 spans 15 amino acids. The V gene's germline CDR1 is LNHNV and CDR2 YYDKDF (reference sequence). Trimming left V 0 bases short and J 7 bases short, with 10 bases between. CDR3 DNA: TGTGCCACCAGCAGAGAGCGGGCCGGAAATTCACCCCTCCACTTT. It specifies CATSRERAGNSPLHF. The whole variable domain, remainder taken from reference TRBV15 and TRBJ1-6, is DAMVIQNPRYQVTQFGKPVTLSCSQTLNHNVMYWYQQKSSQAPKLLFHYYDKDFNNEADTPDNFQSRRPNTSFCFLDIRSPGLGDTAMYLCATSRERAGNSPLHFGNGTRLTVT.

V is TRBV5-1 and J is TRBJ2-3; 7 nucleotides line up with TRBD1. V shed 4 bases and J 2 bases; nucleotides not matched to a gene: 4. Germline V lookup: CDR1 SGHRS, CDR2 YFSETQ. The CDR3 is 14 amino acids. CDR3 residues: CASSTGTATDTQYF. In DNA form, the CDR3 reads TGCGCCAGCAGCACCGGGACAGCCACAGATACGCAGTATTTT. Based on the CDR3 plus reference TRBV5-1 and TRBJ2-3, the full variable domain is KAGVTQTPRYLIKTRGQQVTLSCSPISGHRSVSWYQQTPGQGLQFLFEYFSETQRNKGNFPGRFSGRQFSNSRSEMNVSTLELGDSALYLCASSTGTATDTQYFGPGTRLTVL.

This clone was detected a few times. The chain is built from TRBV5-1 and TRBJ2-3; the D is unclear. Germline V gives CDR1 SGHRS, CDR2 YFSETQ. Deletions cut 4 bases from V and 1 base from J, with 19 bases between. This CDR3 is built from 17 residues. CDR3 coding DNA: TGCGCCAGCAGCCCGGGTTTAGTTGGCGATGGCACAGATACGCAGTATTTT. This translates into CASSPGLVGDGTDTQYF.

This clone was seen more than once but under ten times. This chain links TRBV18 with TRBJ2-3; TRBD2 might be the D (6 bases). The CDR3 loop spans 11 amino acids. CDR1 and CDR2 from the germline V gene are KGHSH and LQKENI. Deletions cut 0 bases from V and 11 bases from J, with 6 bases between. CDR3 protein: CASSPPGGQYF. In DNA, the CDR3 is TGTGCCAGCTCACCACCGGGAGGGCAGTATTTT. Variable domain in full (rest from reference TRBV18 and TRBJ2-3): NAGVMQNPRHLVRRRGQEARLRCSPMKGHSHVYWYRQLPEEGLKFMVYLQKENIIDESGMPKERFSAEFPKEGPSILRIQQVVRGDSAAYFCASSPPGGQYFGPGTRLTVL.

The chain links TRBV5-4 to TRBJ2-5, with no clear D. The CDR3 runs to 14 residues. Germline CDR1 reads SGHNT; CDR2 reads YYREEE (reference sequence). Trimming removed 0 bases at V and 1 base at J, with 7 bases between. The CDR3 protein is CASSLAVGQETQYF. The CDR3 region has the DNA TGTGCCAGCAGCTTGGCTGTCGGCCAAGAGACCCAGTACTTC.